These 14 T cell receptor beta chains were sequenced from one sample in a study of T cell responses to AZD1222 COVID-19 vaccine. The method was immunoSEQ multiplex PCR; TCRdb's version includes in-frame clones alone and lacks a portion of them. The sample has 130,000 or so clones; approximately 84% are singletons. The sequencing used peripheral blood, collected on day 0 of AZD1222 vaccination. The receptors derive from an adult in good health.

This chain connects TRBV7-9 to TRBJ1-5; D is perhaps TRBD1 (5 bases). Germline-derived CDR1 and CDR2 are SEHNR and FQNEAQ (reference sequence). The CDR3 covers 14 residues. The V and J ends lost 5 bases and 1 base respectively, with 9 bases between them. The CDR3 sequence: CASSQGVSNQPQHF. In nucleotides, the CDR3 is TGTGCCAGCAGCCAGGGAGTAAGCAATCAGCCCCAGCATTTT.

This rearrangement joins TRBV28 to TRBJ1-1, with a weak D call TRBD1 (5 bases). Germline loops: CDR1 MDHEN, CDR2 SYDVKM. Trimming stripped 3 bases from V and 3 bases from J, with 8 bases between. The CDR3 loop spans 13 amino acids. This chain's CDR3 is CASSFVGDTEAFF. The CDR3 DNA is TGTGCCAGCAGTTTTGTAGGGGACACTGAAGCTTTCTTT.

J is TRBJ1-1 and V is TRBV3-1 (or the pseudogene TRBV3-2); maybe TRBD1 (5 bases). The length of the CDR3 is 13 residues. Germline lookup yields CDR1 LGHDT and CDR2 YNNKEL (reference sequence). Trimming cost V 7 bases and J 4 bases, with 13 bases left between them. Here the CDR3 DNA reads TGTGCCAGCAACCGGGGGGGTATCACTGAAGCTTTCTTT. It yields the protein CASNRGGITEAFF.

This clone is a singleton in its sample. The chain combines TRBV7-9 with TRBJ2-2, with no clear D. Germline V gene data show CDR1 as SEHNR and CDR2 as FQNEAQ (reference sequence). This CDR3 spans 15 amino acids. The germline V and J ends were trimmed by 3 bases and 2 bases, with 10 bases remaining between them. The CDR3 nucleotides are TGTGCCAGCAGCTTCGTCAGCGTTAACACCGGGGAGCTGTTTTTT. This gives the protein CASSFVSVNTGELFF.

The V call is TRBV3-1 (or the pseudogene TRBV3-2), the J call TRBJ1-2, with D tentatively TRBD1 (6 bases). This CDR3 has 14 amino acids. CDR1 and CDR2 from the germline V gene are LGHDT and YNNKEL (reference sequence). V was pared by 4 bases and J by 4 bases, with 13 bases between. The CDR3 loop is CASSRLVGAYGYTF. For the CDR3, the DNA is TGTGCCAGCAGCCGCCTGGTGGGGGCCTATGGCTACACCTTC.

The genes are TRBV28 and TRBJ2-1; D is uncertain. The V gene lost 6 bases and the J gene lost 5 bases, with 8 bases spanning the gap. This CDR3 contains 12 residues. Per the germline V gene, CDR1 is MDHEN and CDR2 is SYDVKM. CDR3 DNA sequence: TGTGCCAGCAGCCAAAGGGACAATGAGCAGTTCTTC. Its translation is CASSQRDNEQFF.

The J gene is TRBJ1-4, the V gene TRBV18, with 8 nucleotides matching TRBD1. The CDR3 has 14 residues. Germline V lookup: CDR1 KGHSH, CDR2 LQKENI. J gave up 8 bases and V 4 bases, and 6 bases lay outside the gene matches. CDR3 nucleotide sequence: TGTGCCAGCTCACTGGCGACAGGGGAGGAAAAACTGTTTTTT. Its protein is CASSLATGEEKLFF. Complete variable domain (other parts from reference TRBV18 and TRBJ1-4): NAGVMQNPRHLVRRRGQEARLRCSPMKGHSHVYWYRQLPEEGLKFMVYLQKENIIDESGMPKERFSAEFPKEGPSILRIQQVVRGDSAAYFCASSLATGEEKLFFGSGTQLSVL.

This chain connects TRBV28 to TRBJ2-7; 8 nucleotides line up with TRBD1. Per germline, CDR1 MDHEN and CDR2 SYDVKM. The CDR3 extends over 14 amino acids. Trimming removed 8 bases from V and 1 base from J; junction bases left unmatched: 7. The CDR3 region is CASGGQGSSYEQYF. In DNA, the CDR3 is TGTGCCAGCGGCGGACAGGGATCTTCCTACGAGCAGTACTTC.

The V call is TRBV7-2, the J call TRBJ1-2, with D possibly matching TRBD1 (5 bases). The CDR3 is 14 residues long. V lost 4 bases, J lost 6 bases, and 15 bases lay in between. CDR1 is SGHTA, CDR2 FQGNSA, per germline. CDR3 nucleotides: TGTGCCAGCAGCTCCACCGGGACCGGGGATGGCTACACCTTC. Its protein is CASSSTGTGDGYTF.

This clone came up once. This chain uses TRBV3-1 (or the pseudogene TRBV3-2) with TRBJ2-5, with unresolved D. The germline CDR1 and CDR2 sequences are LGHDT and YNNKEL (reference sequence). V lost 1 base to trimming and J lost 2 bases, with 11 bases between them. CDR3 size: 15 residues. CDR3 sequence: CASSQVQTAQETQYF. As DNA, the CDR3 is TGTGCCAGCAGCCAAGTCCAGACCGCTCAAGAGACCCAGTACTTC.

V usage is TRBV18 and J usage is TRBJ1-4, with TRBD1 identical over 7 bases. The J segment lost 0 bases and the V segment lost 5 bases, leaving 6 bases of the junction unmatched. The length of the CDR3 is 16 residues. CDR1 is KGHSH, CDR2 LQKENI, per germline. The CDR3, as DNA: TGTGCCAGCTCATTAGGACAGGCTGCAACTAATGAAAAACTGTTTTTT. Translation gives CASSLGQAATNEKLFF.

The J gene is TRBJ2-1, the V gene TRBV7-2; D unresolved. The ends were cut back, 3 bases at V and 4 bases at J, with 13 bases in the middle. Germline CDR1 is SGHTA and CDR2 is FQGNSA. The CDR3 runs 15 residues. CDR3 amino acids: CASSFRQAPYNEQFF. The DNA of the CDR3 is TGTGCCAGCAGCTTCAGGCAGGCCCCTTACAATGAGCAGTTCTTC.

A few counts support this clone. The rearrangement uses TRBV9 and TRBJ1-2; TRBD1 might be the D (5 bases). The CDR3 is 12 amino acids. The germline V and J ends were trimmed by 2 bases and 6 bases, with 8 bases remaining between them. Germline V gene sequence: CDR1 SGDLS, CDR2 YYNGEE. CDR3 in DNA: TGTGCCAGCAGCGTTGGGACGGATGGCTACACCTTC. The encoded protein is CASSVGTDGYTF.

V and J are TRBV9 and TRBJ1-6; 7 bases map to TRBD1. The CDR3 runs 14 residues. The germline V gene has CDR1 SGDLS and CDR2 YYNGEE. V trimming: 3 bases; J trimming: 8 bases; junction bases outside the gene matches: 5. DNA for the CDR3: TGTGCCAGCAGCGCCTCAGGGGGGGATTCACCCCTCCACTTT. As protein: CASSASGGDSPLHF. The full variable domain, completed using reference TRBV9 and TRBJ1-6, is DSGVTQTPKHLITATGQRVTLRCSPRSGDLSVYWYQQSLDQGLQFLIQYYNGEERAKGNILERFSAQQFPDLHSELNLSSLELGDSALYFCASSASGGDSPLHFGNGTRLTVT.